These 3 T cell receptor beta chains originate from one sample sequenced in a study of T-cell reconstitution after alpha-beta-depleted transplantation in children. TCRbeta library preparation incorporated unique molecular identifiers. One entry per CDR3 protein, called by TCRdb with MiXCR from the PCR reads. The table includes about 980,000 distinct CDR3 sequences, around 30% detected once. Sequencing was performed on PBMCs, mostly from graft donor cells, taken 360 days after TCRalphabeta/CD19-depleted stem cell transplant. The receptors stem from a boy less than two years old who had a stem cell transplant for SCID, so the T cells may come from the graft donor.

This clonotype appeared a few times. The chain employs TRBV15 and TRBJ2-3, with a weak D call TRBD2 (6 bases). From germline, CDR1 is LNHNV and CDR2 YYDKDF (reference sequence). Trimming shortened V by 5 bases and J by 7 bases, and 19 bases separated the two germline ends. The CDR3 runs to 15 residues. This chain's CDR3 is CATSVGTPGGNTQYF. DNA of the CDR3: TGTGCCACCAGCGTTGGGACTCCCGGCGGGAATACGCAGTATTTT.

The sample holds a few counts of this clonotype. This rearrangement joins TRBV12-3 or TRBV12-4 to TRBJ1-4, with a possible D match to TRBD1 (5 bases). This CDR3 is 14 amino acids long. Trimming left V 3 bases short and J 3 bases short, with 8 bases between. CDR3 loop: CASSFTTANEKLFF. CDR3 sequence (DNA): TGTGCCAGCAGTTTTACGACAGCTAATGAAAAACTGTTTTTT.

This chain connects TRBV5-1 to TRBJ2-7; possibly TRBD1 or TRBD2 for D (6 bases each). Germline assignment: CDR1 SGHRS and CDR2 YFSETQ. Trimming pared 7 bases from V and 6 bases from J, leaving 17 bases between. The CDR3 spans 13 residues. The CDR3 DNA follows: TGCGCCAGCGCCCTAGGGGGGTCAGGCGAGCAGTACTTC. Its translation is CASALGGSGEQYF. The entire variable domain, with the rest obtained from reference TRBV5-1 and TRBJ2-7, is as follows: KAGVTQTPRYLIKTRGQQVTLSCSPISGHRSVSWYQQTPGQGLQFLFEYFSETQRNKGNFPGRFSGRQFSNSRSEMNVSTLELGDSALYLCASALGGSGEQYFGPGTRLTVT.